Below, one T cell receptor beta chain is given with its context. Its antigen remains unknown. The data derive from a study of T cell responses to AZD1222 COVID-19 vaccine. Findings and caveats of the study: Clonal diversity may have been underestimated in mostly white British donors. Sampling captured repertoires only after the peak T cell response. Nearly half of spike-specific TCRs reportedly target unmutated variant regions.

Sequenced by immunoSEQ multiplex PCR; TCRdb stores in-frame clones only, minus some. The sample has 90,000 to 95,000 clones, about nine tenths seen once. CDR3 size: 13 residues. CDR1 and CDR2 (germline): SGHTA, FQGTGA. V lost 6 bases and J 7 bases, leaving 12 bases between the germline ends. The rearrangement links TRBV7-3 to TRBJ1-4; possible D gene TRBD1, 6 bases. This TCR was recovered from an adult in good health. Sequencing used peripheral blood, obtained on day 0 of AZD1222 vaccination. CDR3 DNA sequence: TGTGCCAGCAGTACAGGGTCGGGTGAAAAACTGTTTTTT. This sequence encodes CASSTGSGEKLFF.